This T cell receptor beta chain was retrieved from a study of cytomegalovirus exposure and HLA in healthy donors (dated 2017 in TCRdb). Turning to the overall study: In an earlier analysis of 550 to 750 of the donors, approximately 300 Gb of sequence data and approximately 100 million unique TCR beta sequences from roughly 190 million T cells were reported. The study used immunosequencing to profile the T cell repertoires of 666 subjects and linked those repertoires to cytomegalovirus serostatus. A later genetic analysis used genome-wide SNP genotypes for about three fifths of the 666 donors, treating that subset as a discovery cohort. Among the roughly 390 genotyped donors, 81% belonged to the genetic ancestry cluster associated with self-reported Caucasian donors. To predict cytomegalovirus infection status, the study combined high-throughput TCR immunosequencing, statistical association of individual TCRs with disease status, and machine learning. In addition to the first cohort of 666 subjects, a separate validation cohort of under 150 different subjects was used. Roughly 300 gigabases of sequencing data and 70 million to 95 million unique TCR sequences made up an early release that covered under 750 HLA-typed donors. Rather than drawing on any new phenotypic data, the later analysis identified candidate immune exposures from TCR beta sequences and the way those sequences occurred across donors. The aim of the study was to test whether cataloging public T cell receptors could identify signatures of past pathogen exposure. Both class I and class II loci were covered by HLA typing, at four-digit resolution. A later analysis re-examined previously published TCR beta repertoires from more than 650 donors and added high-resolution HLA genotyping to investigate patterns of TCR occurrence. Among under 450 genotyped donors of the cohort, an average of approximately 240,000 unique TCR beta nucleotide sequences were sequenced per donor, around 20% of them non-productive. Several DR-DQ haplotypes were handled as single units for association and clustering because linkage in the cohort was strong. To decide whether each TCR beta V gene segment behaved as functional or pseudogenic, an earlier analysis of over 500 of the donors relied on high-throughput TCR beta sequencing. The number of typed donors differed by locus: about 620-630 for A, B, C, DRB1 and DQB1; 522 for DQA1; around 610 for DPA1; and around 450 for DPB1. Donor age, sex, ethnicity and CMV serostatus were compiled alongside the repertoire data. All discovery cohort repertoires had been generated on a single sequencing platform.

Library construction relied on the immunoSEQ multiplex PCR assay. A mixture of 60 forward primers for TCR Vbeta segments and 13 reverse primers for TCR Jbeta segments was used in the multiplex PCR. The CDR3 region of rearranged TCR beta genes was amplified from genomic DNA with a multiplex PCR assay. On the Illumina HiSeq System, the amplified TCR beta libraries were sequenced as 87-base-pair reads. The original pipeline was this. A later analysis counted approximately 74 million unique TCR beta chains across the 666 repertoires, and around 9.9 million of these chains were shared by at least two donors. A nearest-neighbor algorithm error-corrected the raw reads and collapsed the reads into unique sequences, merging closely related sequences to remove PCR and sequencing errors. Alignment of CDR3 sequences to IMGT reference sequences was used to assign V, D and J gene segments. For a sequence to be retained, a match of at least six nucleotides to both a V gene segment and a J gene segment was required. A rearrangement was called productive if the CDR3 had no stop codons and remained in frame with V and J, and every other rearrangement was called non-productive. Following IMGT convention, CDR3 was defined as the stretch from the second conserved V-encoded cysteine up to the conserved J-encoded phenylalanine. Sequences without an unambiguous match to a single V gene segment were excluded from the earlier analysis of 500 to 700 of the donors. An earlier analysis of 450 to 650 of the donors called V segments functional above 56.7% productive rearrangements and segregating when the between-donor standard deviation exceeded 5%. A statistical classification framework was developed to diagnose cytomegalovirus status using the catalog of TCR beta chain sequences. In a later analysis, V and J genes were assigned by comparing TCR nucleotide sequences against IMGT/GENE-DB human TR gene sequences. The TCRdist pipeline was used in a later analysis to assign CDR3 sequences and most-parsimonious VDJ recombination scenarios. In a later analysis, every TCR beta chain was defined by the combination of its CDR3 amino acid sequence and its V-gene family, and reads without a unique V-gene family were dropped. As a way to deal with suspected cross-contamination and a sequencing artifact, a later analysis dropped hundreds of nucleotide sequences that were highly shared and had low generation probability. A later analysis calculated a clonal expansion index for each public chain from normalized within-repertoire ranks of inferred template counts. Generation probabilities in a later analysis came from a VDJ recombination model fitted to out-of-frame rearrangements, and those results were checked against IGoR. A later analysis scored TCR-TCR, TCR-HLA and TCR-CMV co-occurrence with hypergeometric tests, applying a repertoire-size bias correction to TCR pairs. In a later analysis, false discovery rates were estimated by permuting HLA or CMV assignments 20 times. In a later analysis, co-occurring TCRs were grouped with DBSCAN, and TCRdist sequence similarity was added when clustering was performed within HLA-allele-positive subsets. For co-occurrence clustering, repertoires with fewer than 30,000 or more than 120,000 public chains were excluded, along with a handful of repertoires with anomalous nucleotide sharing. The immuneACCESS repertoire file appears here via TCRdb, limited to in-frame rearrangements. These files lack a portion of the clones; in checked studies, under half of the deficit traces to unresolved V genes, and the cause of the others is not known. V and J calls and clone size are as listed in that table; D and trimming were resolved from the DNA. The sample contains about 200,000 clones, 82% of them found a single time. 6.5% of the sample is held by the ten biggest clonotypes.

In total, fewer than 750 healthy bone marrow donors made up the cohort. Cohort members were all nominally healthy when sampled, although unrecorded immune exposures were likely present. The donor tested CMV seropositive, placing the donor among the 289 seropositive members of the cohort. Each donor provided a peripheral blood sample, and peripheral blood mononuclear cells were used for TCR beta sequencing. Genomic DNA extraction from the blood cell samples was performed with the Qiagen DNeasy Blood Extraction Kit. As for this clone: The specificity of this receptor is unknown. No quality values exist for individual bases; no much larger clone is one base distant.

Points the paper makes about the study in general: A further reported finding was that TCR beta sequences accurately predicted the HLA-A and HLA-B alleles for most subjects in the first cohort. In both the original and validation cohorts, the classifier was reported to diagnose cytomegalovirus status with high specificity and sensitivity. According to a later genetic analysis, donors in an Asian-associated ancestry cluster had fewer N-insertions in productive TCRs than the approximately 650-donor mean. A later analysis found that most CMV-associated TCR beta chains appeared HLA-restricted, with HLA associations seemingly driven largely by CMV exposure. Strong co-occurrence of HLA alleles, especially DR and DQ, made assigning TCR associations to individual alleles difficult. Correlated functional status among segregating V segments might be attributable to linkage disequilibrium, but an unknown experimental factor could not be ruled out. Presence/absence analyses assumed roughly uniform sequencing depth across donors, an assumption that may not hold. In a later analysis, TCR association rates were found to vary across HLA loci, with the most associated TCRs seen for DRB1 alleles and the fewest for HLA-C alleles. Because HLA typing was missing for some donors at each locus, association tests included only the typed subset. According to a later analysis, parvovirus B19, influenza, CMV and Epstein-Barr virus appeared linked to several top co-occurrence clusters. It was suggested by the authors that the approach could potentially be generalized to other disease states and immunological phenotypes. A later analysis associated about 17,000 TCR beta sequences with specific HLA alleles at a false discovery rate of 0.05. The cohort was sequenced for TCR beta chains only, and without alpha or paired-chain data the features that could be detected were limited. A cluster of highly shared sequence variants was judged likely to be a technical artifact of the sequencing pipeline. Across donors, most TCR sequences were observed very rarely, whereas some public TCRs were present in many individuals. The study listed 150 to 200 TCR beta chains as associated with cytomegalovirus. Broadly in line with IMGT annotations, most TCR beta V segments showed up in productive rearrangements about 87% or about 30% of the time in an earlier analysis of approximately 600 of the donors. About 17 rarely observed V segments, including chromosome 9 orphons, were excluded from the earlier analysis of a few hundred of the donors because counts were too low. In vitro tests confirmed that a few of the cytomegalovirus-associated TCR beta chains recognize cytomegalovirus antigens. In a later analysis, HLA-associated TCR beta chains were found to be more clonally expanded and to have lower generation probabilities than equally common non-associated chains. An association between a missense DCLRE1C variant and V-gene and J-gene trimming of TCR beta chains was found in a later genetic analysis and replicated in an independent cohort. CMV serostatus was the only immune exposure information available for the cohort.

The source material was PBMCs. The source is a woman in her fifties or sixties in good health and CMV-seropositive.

The CDR3 region: CASMWGDEQYF. The nucleotide sequence reads as follows: TGTGCCAGCATGTGGGGCGACGAGCAGTACTTC. The chain joins TRBV25-1 to TRBJ2-7, and the D gene may be TRBD1, 5 bases matching. The germline V gene yields MGHDK for CDR1 and SYGVNS for CDR2. V lost 7 bases and J lost 5 bases; the stretch between them is 9 bases long. Including cysteine and phenylalanine, the CDR3 has 11 amino acids. The DNA shown is the 33-base CDR3, in frame from base 1.